The 3 T cell receptor beta chains reported below all come from one sample, sequenced in a study of prognosis after radiotherapy for stage I lung cancer. Using two-round multiplex PCR, the authors amplified TCR beta CDR3 from genomic DNA. Individual primers that were specific to each TRBV and TRBJ gene served in first-round PCR. TCRdb called the multiplex PCR reads again in MiXCR, with one record for every CDR3 protein. The data contain 45,000 to 70,000 distinct CDR3 sequences, about a quarter of them singletons. Specimen: PBMCs, collected before or after stereotactic body radiation therapy (not recorded which). These receptors came from a donor over 45 with non-small cell lung cancer.

Comment on this clonotype: As the CDR3 is not closed by the conserved phenylalanine or tryptophan, this likely results from a read error. This chain links TRBV24-1 with TRBJ2-7, with 7 bases matching TRBD1. CDR3 length: 13 residues. Germline CDR1 KGHDR, CDR2 SFDVKD. The CDR3 loop is CATSVGQTYEQYL. The CDR3 nucleotides are TGTGCAACCAGTGTGGGACAGACCTACGAGCAGTACTTA.

A remark on this clonotype: This sequence may be a read error, since a much larger clone differs from it by one base. This chain links TRBV20-1 with TRBJ1-1; 8 nucleotides agree with TRBD1. The junction had 13 bases not matched to a gene; V was cut back by 3 bases and J by 10 bases. Germline loops: CDR1 DFQATT, CDR2 SNEGSKA (reference sequence). The length of the CDR3 is 14 residues. In DNA, the CDR3 is TGCAGTGCTAGGATGAACCGGGACAGGAGAGGAGCTTTCTTT. Translating gives CSARMNRDRRGAFF.

This clonotype was seen at least ten times. CDR3 in amino acids: CASSDSQTGPQHF. The CDR3 region has the DNA TGTGCCAGCAGCGACAGCCAGACAGGGCCCCAGCATTTT. V and J are TRBV2 and TRBJ1-5; D possibly corresponds to TRBD1 (6 bases). Between the trimmed V and J ends, which lost 6 bases and 9 bases, there was a span of 15 bases. The CDR3 consists of 13 residues. In germline, CDR1 is SNHLY, CDR2 FYNNEI. Combining the CDR3 with reference TRBV2 and TRBJ1-5 gives the whole variable domain EPEVTQTPSHQVTQMGQEVILRCVPISNHLYFYWYRQILGQKVEFLVSFYNNEISEKSEIFDDQFSVERPDGSNFTLKIRSTKLEDSAMYFCASSDSQTGPQHFGDGTRLSIL.